The TCR beta chain described here comes from a study of identical twins (dated by TCRdb to about 2016). Notes on the research overall: TCR alpha and beta repertoires from monozygotic twins, unrelated adults of various ages and cord blood were deep-sequenced to test whether fetal clonotypes persist. Replicate twin experiments were performed at different times using different library preparation protocols to rule out contamination. The paper's findings and limits, for the study overall: In beta out-of-frame sequences, excess twin sharing was weaker, because having fewer shared sequences lowered the signal-to-noise ratio. Zero-insertion analyses could be partly confounded by invariant T cells such as MAIT and iNKT, although diverse VJ usage argued against such confounding for most clonotypes. In monozygotic twins, out-of-frame TCR alpha sharing was systematically underestimated by recombination models, although the models agreed with sharing between unrelated individuals. Abundant cord blood beta clonotypes carried fewer insertions; young adult naive repertoires showed a weaker similar trend, while memory repertoires showed none. Conclusions relied on cross-sectional statistical analysis, since the same donors could not be followed over many years. Compared with coincidental sharing between unrelated individuals, out-of-frame TCR alpha sequences shared between twins showed an excess of sequences with low generation probability.

Libraries came from 5' RACE. TCRdb lists the instrument as Illumina HiSeq 2000. Template switching introduced a universal primer binding site; the final cDNA contained a unique molecular identifier, enabling accurate counting of TCR cDNA molecules. First-strand cDNA for TCR alpha and beta chains was synthesized from specific primers in the conserved constant-segment region. To control for contamination, every cDNA library was double barcoded, receiving both a SMART-Mk sample barcode and Illumina barcodes. Two successive PCR steps introduced TruSeq adapter sequences along with Illumina sample barcodes. Sequencing of the TCR alpha and beta cDNA libraries was done on the Illumina HiSeq platform using custom primers. The study's own analysis went as follows. MiGEC processed the raw reads to extract unique molecular identifiers, while MiXCR was used to determine the CDR3 positions. For each individual, recombination models were inferred using an EM algorithm with the repgenHMM and IGoR tools. Shared clonotypes were analyzed with the tcR package in R, and sharing was normalized by the product of cloneset sizes. To study raw recombination without the effects of thymic and clonal selection, out-of-frame nonproductive sequences were analyzed. TCRdb itself trimmed the public reads at Q25 with fastp, ran MiXCR and retained productive beta chains. Rows with one shared CDR3 protein collapse into an entry with the most common genes and DNA. Clone size and V and J calls follow TCRdb, not the original study. The sample yields 350,000 or so distinct CDR3 sequences; 7% to 9.5% were counted once. The ten largest clones represent 8.5% to 10% of the sample.

Only healthy Caucasian donors were included. Three unrelated non-twin adults were also sequenced: a male aged 18 to 29, a male aged 50 to 59 and a female aged 50 to 59. Using Miltenyi CD45RO+ enrichment and human naive T-cell isolation kits, memory (CD45RO+) and naive T cells were isolated from PBMC. For CDR1 and CDR2, the germline V gene lists SNHLY and FYNNEI. From the cysteine through the phenylalanine, the CDR3 covers 15 amino acids. Kept here is only the CDR3 DNA, which spans 45 bases and is read in frame from base 1. V lost 4 bases and J lost 0 bases; the stretch between them is 10 bases long. This clonotype has a count of ten or more. Its antigen remains unidentified. It has no much larger one-base neighbor in the sample; base qualities were not kept.

Sequencing was carried out using naive T cells sorted from blood. The cell subset or site label on this specimen signifies: cells isolated with a human naive T-cell isolation kit. The sequence was collected from a woman aged 45-65 years in good health. The chain couples TRBV2 to TRBJ1-5, with a weak D call of TRBD1 (6 bases match). The nucleotide sequence reads as follows: TGTGCCAGCAGTGTGAGGACAGTTAGCAATCAGCCCCAGCATTTT. This gives the protein CASSVRTVSNQPQHF.